A single sample is the source of the 32 T cell receptor beta chains below, sequenced in a study of PD-L1 blockade in urothelial cancer. Time point reported: pretreatment peripheral blood. Generated by immunoSEQ multiplex PCR, the TCRdb table keeps only in-frame clones and is missing some. Of around 68,000 clones detected, more than 80% appear once; the ten largest clones hold roughly 1.6%. Material: PBMCs, obtained around atezolizumab (anti-PD-L1) treatment. These receptors originate from a man in his 70s with urothelial cancer.

The chain combines TRBV27 with TRBJ1-1; no definite D call. Germline lookup yields CDR1 MNHEY and CDR2 SMNVEV (reference sequence). The V end lost 8 bases, the J end lost 1 base, and 14 bases lay between the germline ends. This CDR3 contains 14 residues. The CDR3 region is CASQGWEANTEAFF. The CDR3 DNA is TGTGCCAGCCAAGGTTGGGAGGCGAACACTGAAGCTTTCTTT.

This chain connects TRBV7-9 to TRBJ2-2; TRBD1 matches 10 bases. CDR3 length equals 16 residues. Germline V gene data show CDR1 as SEHNR and CDR2 as FQNEAQ (reference sequence). V shed 5 bases and J 5 bases; nucleotides not matched to a gene: 8. DNA for the CDR3: TGTGCCAGCAGCGCCGGGACAGGGGATGAGACCGGGGAGCTGTTTTTT. Its protein is CASSAGTGDETGELFF.

The chain has TRBV7-2 and TRBJ2-3; D might be TRBD2 (5 bases). Trimming removed 5 bases from V and 2 bases from J, with 11 bases in between. The CDR3 is 14 residues long. Germline values: CDR1 SGHTA, CDR2 FQGNSA. CDR3 region: CASSLDYYTDTQYF. As DNA, the CDR3 is TGTGCCAGCAGCCTAGACTACTACACAGATACGCAGTATTTT.

The rearrangement links TRBV10-3 to TRBJ1-1; D not certain. Germline values: CDR1 ENHRY, CDR2 SYGVKD. The CDR3 is 14 amino acids. V lost 4 bases and J 0 bases, leaving 9 bases between the germline ends. CDR3 protein: CAISGHDMNTEAFF. The CDR3 coding sequence is TGTGCCATCAGTGGACACGATATGAACACTGAAGCTTTCTTT.

The V and J genes are TRBV4-2 and TRBJ1-1, with D hard to call. The CDR3 totals 16 residues. The V gene's germline CDR1 is LGHNA and CDR2 YNFKEQ. The V end was cut by 0 bases, the J end by 1 base, with 12 bases between. Here the CDR3 reads CASSQEEWVGNTEAFF. The CDR3 DNA reads as TGTGCCAGCAGCCAAGAGGAGTGGGTTGGGAACACTGAAGCTTTCTTT.

The genes are TRBV15 and TRBJ1-2, with D uncertain. Germline V CDR1 and CDR2: LNHNV, YYDKDF (reference sequence). The ends were cut back, 1 base at V and 3 bases at J, with 21 bases in the middle. The CDR3 is made up of 18 amino acids. The CDR3 nucleotides read TGTGCCACCAGCAGAGCCGGTCCGGGTGTTGAATTCGACTATGGCTACACCTTC. Its protein product is CATSRAGPGVEFDYGYTF.

The V gene is TRBV19, the J gene TRBJ2-3; TRBD1 is a possible D gene (7 bases). Germline lookup yields CDR1 LNHDA and CDR2 SQIVND (reference sequence). This CDR3 is built from 17 residues. Trimming left V 1 base short and J 2 bases short, with 16 bases between. CDR3 residues: CASSIGRGRIDTDTQYF. Written as DNA, the CDR3 is TGTGCCAGTAGTATAGGGAGGGGGCGGATAGACACAGATACGCAGTATTTT.

The chain carries TRBV27 and TRBJ1-5; 9 positions match TRBD1. The CDR3 runs to 14 residues. The germline V gene encodes CDR1 MNHEY and CDR2 SMNVEV (reference sequence). With 6 bases clipped from V and 7 bases from J, the junction kept 7 bases outside the gene matches. The CDR3 sequence: CASRRTGEKQPQHF. In DNA, the CDR3 is TGTGCCAGCAGGAGGACAGGGGAAAAGCAGCCCCAGCATTTT.

V and J are TRBV28 and TRBJ2-2, with 10 positions matching TRBD2. CDR1 is MDHEN, CDR2 SYDVKM, per germline. This CDR3 has 16 residues. V gave up 5 bases and J gave up 5 bases; unmatched junction bases: 8. The CDR3 sequence is CASSPTLAGYTGELFF. As DNA, the CDR3 is TGTGCCAGCAGTCCGACACTAGCGGGATATACCGGGGAGCTGTTTTTT. The full variable domain, rest sourced from reference TRBV28 and TRBJ2-2, is DVKVTQSSRYLVKRTGEKVFLECVQDMDHENMFWYRQDPGLGLRLIYFSYDVKMKEKGDIPEGYSVSREKKERFSLILESASTNQTSMYLCASSPTLAGYTGELFFGEGSRLTVL.

This chain connects TRBV12-2 to TRBJ1-4. TRBV12-2 is a documented pseudogene. The CDR3 has 15 amino acids. The chain's CDR3 is CASRLRRQSNEKLFF. The DNA of the CDR3 is TGTGCAAGTCGCTTACGGAGGCAGTCTAATGAAAAACTGTTTTTT.

The CDR3, as DNA: TGTGCCAGCAGCTTAGTGCGGACAGGCCTTATTGGTGGCGATGGCTACACCTTC. Its protein is CASSLVRTGLIGGDGYTF. This chain uses TRBV7-2 with TRBJ1-2; 7 bases agree with TRBD1. The CDR3 loop spans 18 amino acids. Trimming took 1 base from V and 6 from J; bases not matched to a gene: 17. CDR1 is SGHTA, CDR2 FQGNSA, per germline.

This clone was counted once. The V and J genes are TRBV6-6 and TRBJ1-1, with 7 bases fitting TRBD1. The J segment lost 3 bases and the V segment lost 2 bases, leaving 9 bases of the junction unmatched. The CDR3 is made up of 16 amino acids. Germline lookup yields CDR1 MNHNY and CDR2 SVGAGI (reference sequence). The CDR3: CASSYHNKQGHTEAFF. The DNA for the CDR3 is TGTGCCAGCAGTTACCACAACAAACAGGGGCACACTGAAGCTTTCTTT.

V and J are TRBV5-1 and TRBJ1-2, with D maybe TRBD1 (6 bases). Germline CDR1 SGHRS, CDR2 YFSETQ. Trimming pared 0 bases from V and 8 bases from J, leaving 17 bases between. CDR3 length: 15 residues. CDR3 sequence (DNA): TGCGCCAGCAGCTTGGAGTGGGGGGGGCTAAGCGGCTACACCTTC. It specifies CASSLEWGGLSGYTF. The whole variable domain, remainder taken from reference TRBV5-1 and TRBJ1-2, is KAGVTQTPRYLIKTRGQQVTLSCSPISGHRSVSWYQQTPGQGLQFLFEYFSETQRNKGNFPGRFSGRQFSNSRSEMNVSTLELGDSALYLCASSLEWGGLSGYTFGSGTRLTVV.

The chain carries TRBV6-5 and TRBJ1-3; the D is unclear. V shed 6 bases and J shed 9 bases, with 12 bases lying between them. The V gene's germline CDR1 is MNHEY and CDR2 SVGAGI. The CDR3 runs to 12 residues. The CDR3, as DNA: TGTGCCAGCAGCGACAATCTGGGCACCATATATTTT. It translates to CASSDNLGTIYF.

CDR3 amino acids: CASSVESVAETQYF. CDR3 bases: TGTGCCAGCAGCGTAGAAAGCGTCGCAGAGACCCAGTACTTC. This chain joins TRBV9 and TRBJ2-5; D ambiguous. V gave up 0 bases and J gave up 4 bases, with 10 bases separating them. Germline-derived CDR1 and CDR2 are SGDLS and YYNGEE. The CDR3 is made up of 14 amino acids.

A note on this clone: Mismatch with germline at one junction end may stem from a read error. The V call is TRBV6-1, the J call TRBJ2-7; D is ambiguous. Germline CDR1 reads MNHNS; CDR2 reads SASEGT. CDR3 length: 17 amino acids. The CDR3 sequence: CASSKAPWATDSYEQYF. CDR3 bases: TGTGCCAGCAGTAAAGCCCCGTGGGCTACCGACTCCTACGAGCAGTACTTC.

The chain has TRBV18 and TRBJ2-3; D is unclear. Germline values: CDR1 KGHSH, CDR2 LQKENI. This CDR3 has 19 residues. V was pared by 3 bases and J by 1 base, with 23 bases between. The CDR3 loop is CASSPGPTVRSSGTDTQYF. The DNA for the CDR3 is TGTGCCAGCTCACCGGGTCCTACAGTCAGAAGCTCGGGCACAGATACGCAGTATTTT. Full variable domain (remainder filled in from reference TRBV18 and TRBJ2-3): NAGVMQNPRHLVRRRGQEARLRCSPMKGHSHVYWYRQLPEEGLKFMVYLQKENIIDESGMPKERFSAEFPKEGPSILRIQQVVRGDSAAYFCASSPGPTVRSSGTDTQYFGPGTRLTVL.

This clone was observed a few times. This sequence joins TRBV27 and TRBJ2-7; D is undetermined. V lost 6 bases and J 3 bases, leaving 15 bases between the germline ends. CDR3 length: 14 amino acids. The germline V gene encodes CDR1 MNHEY and CDR2 SMNVEV (reference sequence). CDR3 DNA: TGTGCCAGCAGCTCTCGGTCTCCCTTCTACGAGCAGTACTTC. Its protein is CASSSRSPFYEQYF.

J is TRBJ1-4 and V is TRBV5-1; D is uncertain. V lost 4 bases to trimming and J lost 0 bases, with 10 bases between them. From germline, CDR1 is SGHRS and CDR2 YFSETQ. The CDR3 runs 15 residues. CDR3 in DNA: TGCGCCAGCAGCCCGTCCCTAGCAACTAATGAAAAACTGTTTTTT. It specifies CASSPSLATNEKLFF.

The chain uses TRBV5-1 and TRBJ1-2; 9 nucleotides line up with TRBD1. The CDR3 sequence is 14 residues long. After removal of 0 bases from V and 6 bases from J, the junction contained 3 bases not matched to a gene. From germline, CDR1 is SGHRS and CDR2 YFSETQ. The CDR3: CASSLGGQGDGYTF. The CDR3, as DNA: TGCGCCAGCAGCTTGGGGGGACAGGGTGATGGCTACACCTTC.

The V gene is TRBV7-9, the J gene TRBJ2-7, with TRBD1 identical over 8 bases. From germline, CDR1 is SEHNR and CDR2 FQNEAQ (reference sequence). The CDR3 spans 16 residues. The V and J ends lost 1 base and 4 bases, in that order; junction bases with no gene match: 9. CDR3 nucleotide sequence: TGTGCCAGCAGCTTAGATCGTATACAGGGGGGATACGAGCAGTACTTC. Its protein is CASSLDRIQGGYEQYF.

The chain carries TRBV7-2 and TRBJ2-7; TRBD1 is a possible D gene (5 bases). Germline V gives CDR1 SGHTA, CDR2 FQGNSA. This CDR3 region has 12 residues. V lost 5 bases, J lost 5 bases, and 10 bases lay in between. DNA of the CDR3: TGTGCCAGCAGCCCACAGACAGACGAGCAGTACTTC. Its translation is CASSPQTDEQYF.

This clone was found a few times. The chain links TRBV4-3 to TRBJ2-5; no reliable D call. Germline V gives CDR1 LGHNA, CDR2 YSLEER. This CDR3 contains 16 residues. Trimming took 1 base from V and 4 from J, leaving 16 bases between them. Written as DNA, the CDR3 is TGCGCCAGCAGCCAAGGAGGTACCAGCGTCGGAGAGACCCAGTACTTC. This translates into CASSQGGTSVGETQYF.

The chain has TRBV7-2 and TRBJ2-7; no clear D gene. Germline CDR1 is SGHTA and CDR2 is FQGNSA. V gave up 5 bases and J gave up 6 bases, with 17 bases separating them. The CDR3 has 14 residues. The CDR3 bases are TGTGCCAGCAGCCCAAGCGCGAGGCTCGGCGAGCAGTACTTC. Amino acid sequence: CASSPSARLGEQYF.

The genes are TRBV19 and TRBJ1-3; 7 nucleotides line up with TRBD1. V lost 3 bases and J lost 0; bases outside the gene matches: 5. The CDR3 contains 16 residues. Germline CDR1 and CDR2: LNHDA and SQIVND (reference sequence). This chain's CDR3 is CASSMGQRTSGNTIYF. In DNA form, the CDR3 reads TGTGCCAGTAGTATGGGACAGAGAACCTCTGGAAACACCATATATTTT. Full variable domain (rest looked up from reference TRBV19 and TRBJ1-3): DGGITQSPKYLFRKEGQNVTLSCEQNLNHDAMYWYRQDPGQGLRLIYYSQIVNDFQKGDIAEGYSVSREKKESFPLTVTSAQKNPTAFYLCASSMGQRTSGNTIYFGEGSWLTVV.

A single count supports this clone. The chain has TRBV4-1 and TRBJ1-5; weak D call: TRBD1 (6 bases). V lost 3 bases, J lost 4 bases, and 13 bases lay in between. This CDR3 contains 15 residues. Germline loops: CDR1 MGHRA, CDR2 YSYEKL. This CDR3 reads CASSQETGLNQPQHF. The CDR3 nucleotides read TGCGCCAGCAGCCAGGAGACAGGATTAAATCAGCCCCAGCATTTT.

The chain carries TRBV27 and TRBJ2-1; TRBD1 aligns across 12 bases. V lost 3 bases, J lost 7 bases, and 7 bases stayed unmatched. CDR1 is MNHEY and CDR2 is SMNVEV in the germline V gene (reference sequence). The CDR3 is 16 amino acids. CDR3 protein: CASSFGDRGRKNEQFF. The CDR3 DNA reads as TGTGCCAGCAGTTTTGGGGACAGGGGGCGAAAAAATGAGCAGTTCTTC.

This clone was counted only a few times. This chain joins TRBV7-9 and TRBJ1-2; 10 bases map to TRBD1. The germline gives CDR1 SEHNR, CDR2 FQNEAQ (reference sequence). The CDR3 is made up of 15 amino acids. V lost 6 bases, J lost 8 bases, and 12 bases stayed unmatched. CDR3 residues: CASRRLGTGEGGYTF. Written as DNA, the CDR3 is TGTGCCAGCAGACGACTTGGGACAGGGGAAGGAGGCTACACCTTC.

V usage is TRBV4-1 and J usage is TRBJ1-3, with D possibly TRBD1 on 5 matching bases. The V end lost 3 bases, the J end lost 0 bases, and 12 bases lay between the germline ends. The CDR3 is 16 amino acids. CDR1 and CDR2 from the germline V gene are MGHRA and YSYEKL. CDR3: CASSHTDSYSGNTIYF. The CDR3 nucleotides are TGCGCCAGCAGCCATACCGACAGTTACTCTGGAAACACCATATATTTT.

This chain uses TRBV5-4 with TRBJ1-1; D is unresolved. Germline V gives CDR1 SGHNT, CDR2 YYREEE (reference sequence). With 2 bases removed from V and 1 base from J, the gap between germline ends came to 12 bases. The CDR3 loop spans 15 amino acids. The CDR3 nucleotides read TGTGCCAGCAGCTTAATTTCCGGTGGGAACACTGAAGCTTTCTTT. It yields the protein CASSLISGGNTEAFF.

The rearrangement uses TRBV9 and TRBJ1-2; D is uncertain. Germline loops: CDR1 SGDLS, CDR2 YYNGEE. The CDR3 contains 16 residues. The V end was cut by 0 bases, the J end by 8 bases, with 20 bases between. The CDR3 spells CASSVENGWADGGYTF. CDR3 in DNA: TGTGCCAGCAGCGTAGAGAACGGTTGGGCCGATGGGGGCTACACCTTC.

The V and J genes are TRBV11-3 and TRBJ2-2, with TRBD1 matching over 8 bases. Germline V gene sequence: CDR1 SGHNT, CDR2 YENEEA. This CDR3 is 16 amino acids long. J lost 1 base, V lost 3 bases, and 4 bases had no gene match. The CDR3 coding sequence is TGTGCCAGCAGCTTCCCCGGACAGGGGAACACCGGGGAGCTGTTTTTT. Protein: CASSFPGQGNTGELFF.